This passage covers 22 T cell receptor beta chains from one sample sequenced in a study of blood T cell repertoires in COVID-19. Here immunoSEQ multiplex PCR was the method, and the copy in TCRdb shows in-frame clones only, minus some. The repertoire holds roughly 150,000 clones, with 80% to 95% as singletons. Input material: peripheral blood. These TCRs come from a woman aged 55 to 70 with COVID-19, enrolled during active disease.

The chain carries TRBV4-3 and TRBJ1-1; D call uncertain. This CDR3 has 15 residues. V was clipped by 0 bases and J by 0 bases, with 8 bases between them. Germline V gene data show CDR1 as LGHNA and CDR2 as YSLEER. The DNA of the CDR3 is TGCGCCAGCAGCCAAGATATCTTAATGAACACTGAAGCTTTCTTT. This sequence encodes CASSQDILMNTEAFF.

The chain joins TRBV5-4 to TRBJ2-1, with TRBD2 identical over 12 bases. The CDR3 is 18 residues long. V shed 0 bases, J shed 6 bases, and the junction held 10 bases outside the gene matches. Germline-derived CDR1 and CDR2 are SGHNT and YYREEE (reference sequence). Here the CDR3 reads CASSLDLAGGPRGNEQFF. The CDR3 DNA follows: TGTGCCAGCAGCTTGGACCTAGCGGGGGGGCCGCGGGGCAATGAGCAGTTCTTC.

J is TRBJ2-2 and V is TRBV19, with D unclear. This CDR3 has 14 amino acids. V shed 2 bases and J shed 1 base, with 5 bases lying between them. Germline CDR1 LNHDA, CDR2 SQIVND (reference sequence). The CDR3 spells CASSISWNTGELFF. In DNA, the CDR3 is TGTGCCAGTAGTATATCGTGGAACACCGGGGAGCTGTTTTTT. Full variable domain (missing parts from reference TRBV19 and TRBJ2-2): DGGITQSPKYLFRKEGQNVTLSCEQNLNHDAMYWYRQDPGQGLRLIYYSQIVNDFQKGDIAEGYSVSREKKESFPLTVTSAQKNPTAFYLCASSISWNTGELFFGEGSRLTVL.

The chain uses TRBV7-3 and TRBJ1-3, with TRBD1 matching 7 bases. Germline-derived CDR1 and CDR2 are SGHTA and FQGTGA. V lost 5 bases, J lost 3 bases, and 4 bases stayed unmatched. CDR3 length: 14 residues. The CDR3 DNA is TGTGCCAGCAGCCTAGGGGGCAATGGAAACACCATATATTTT. Translated: CASSLGGNGNTIYF.

The chain is built from TRBV7-6 and TRBJ2-1; 11 bases map to TRBD2. This CDR3 is 17 amino acids long. V lost 0 bases and J lost 3; bases outside the gene matches: 4. The germline V gene has CDR1 SGHVS and CDR2 FNYEAQ. This chain's CDR3 is CASSLASSGGLYNEQFF. In DNA form, the CDR3 reads TGTGCCAGCAGCTTAGCATCTAGCGGGGGGCTCTACAATGAGCAGTTCTTC.

The chain uses TRBV5-6 and TRBJ2-7; maybe TRBD1 (6 bases). The germline gives CDR1 SGHDT, CDR2 YYEEEE. Trimming stripped 0 bases from V and 4 bases from J, with 14 bases between. The length of the CDR3 is 15 residues. DNA for the CDR3: TGTGCCAGCAGCTTGGAGTGGACAGAAGATTACGAGCAGTACTTC. Translated, it gives CASSLEWTEDYEQYF.

This sequence joins TRBV19 and TRBJ1-2, with D unclear. Germline CDR1 is LNHDA and CDR2 is SQIVND (reference sequence). The CDR3 sequence is 15 residues long. Between the trimmed V and J ends, which lost 9 bases and 0 bases, there was a span of 17 bases. The CDR3 loop reads CASLRDHQANYGYTF. CDR3 bases: TGTGCCAGCCTCCGGGATCACCAAGCTAACTATGGCTACACCTTC.

This chain joins TRBV7-9 and TRBJ1-6; D ambiguous. Trimming removed 1 base at V and 7 bases at J, with 2 bases between. The CDR3 is 12 amino acids. Germline assignment: CDR1 SEHNR and CDR2 FQNEAQ (reference sequence). For the CDR3, the DNA is TGTGCCAGCAGCTTAGTAAATTCACCCCTCCACTTT. It codes for CASSLVNSPLHF.

The chain uses TRBV6-2 or TRBV6-3 and TRBJ1-2; a weak D match, TRBD1 (6 bases). Trimming took 6 bases from V and 4 from J, leaving 15 bases between them. CDR3 size: 14 residues. CDR1 and CDR2 from the germline V gene are MNHEY and SVGEGT. DNA of the CDR3: TGTGCCAGCAGCCCCCCCGACAGGCTCTATGGCTACACCTTC. Its translation is CASSPPDRLYGYTF.

This chain connects TRBV30 to TRBJ2-2; D is perhaps TRBD1 (6 bases). In germline, CDR1 is GTSNPN, CDR2 SVGIG (reference sequence). V was shortened by 8 bases and J by 1 base, with 14 bases between the two germline ends. The CDR3 has 14 amino acids. The CDR3: CARTGTRNTGELFF. The DNA of the CDR3 is TGTGCCAGGACCGGGACACGGAACACCGGGGAGCTGTTTTTT.

The chain has TRBV23-1 and TRBJ2-3; TRBD1 matches at 9 bases. TRBV23-1 counts as an open reading frame of uncertain function. The CDR3 covers 14 residues. V was pared by 9 bases and J by 4 bases, with 8 bases of the junction left unmatched. The CDR3 protein is CASQYRGLADTQYF. CDR3 coding DNA: TGCGCCAGTCAGTACAGGGGGCTCGCAGATACGCAGTATTTT.

The genes are TRBV9 and TRBJ2-3, with D perhaps TRBD2 (5 bases). There are 14 residues in the CDR3. Trimming stripped 4 bases from V and 0 bases from J, with 9 bases between. Germline-derived CDR1 and CDR2 are SGDLS and YYNGEE. The CDR3 region is CASSIRTSTDTQYF. The CDR3 DNA sequence: TGTGCCAGCAGCATTAGGACTAGCACAGATACGCAGTATTTT.

V is TRBV25-1 and J is TRBJ2-7; no firm D call. This CDR3 spans 12 amino acids. From germline, CDR1 is MGHDK and CDR2 SYGVNS. Trimming pared 5 bases from V and 5 bases from J, leaving 10 bases between. The CDR3 nucleotides read TGTGCCAGCAGTTTAGGCGGCCACGAGCAGTACTTC. Translating gives CASSLGGHEQYF.

The chain couples TRBV19 to TRBJ2-7, with D maybe TRBD2 (5 bases). V lost 3 bases, J lost 4 bases, and 7 bases lay in between. Per the germline V gene, CDR1 is LNHDA and CDR2 is SQIVND (reference sequence). This CDR3 contains 12 residues. CDR3 in DNA: TGTGCCAGTAGTATGGACTCTTACGAGCAGTACTTC. This sequence encodes CASSMDSYEQYF.

The genes are TRBV2 and TRBJ2-3; D might be TRBD1 (5 bases). Trimming left V 8 bases short and J 6 bases short, with 18 bases between. The germline V gene has CDR1 SNHLY and CDR2 FYNNEI. The CDR3 is 14 amino acids. The CDR3 nucleotides are TGTGCCAGCGTTCTTAGGGGCTTTAGCGATACGCAGTATTTT. It translates to CASVLRGFSDTQYF.

The chain couples TRBV5-5 to TRBJ2-5; tentatively, D is TRBD1 (5 bases). The CDR3 consists of 15 residues. Trimming left V 4 bases short and J 0 bases short, with 13 bases between. The germline gives CDR1 SGHKS, CDR2 YYEKEE (reference sequence). This CDR3 is CASSPYTGNQETQYF. The CDR3 coding sequence is TGTGCCAGCAGCCCGTACACAGGAAACCAAGAGACCCAGTACTTC.

The chain carries TRBV3-1 (or the pseudogene TRBV3-2) and TRBJ1-5; the D is unclear. CDR1 is LGHDT, CDR2 YNNKEL, per germline (reference sequence). The CDR3 covers 12 residues. Trimming shortened V by 2 bases and J by 7 bases, and 6 bases separated the two germline ends. In nucleotides, the CDR3 is TGTGCCAGCAGCCAATCAGGACAGCCCCAGCATTTT. Its protein product is CASSQSGQPQHF.

The chain recombines TRBV28 with TRBJ1-2; D might be TRBD1 (5 bases). The CDR3 is made up of 13 amino acids. Trimming cost V 10 bases and J 1 base, with 13 bases left between them. The germline CDR1 and CDR2 sequences are MDHEN and SYDVKM. The CDR3 loop reads CATRTGLNYGYTF. The CDR3 DNA follows: TGTGCCACTAGAACAGGTCTTAACTATGGCTACACCTTC.

The genes are TRBV3-1 (or the pseudogene TRBV3-2) and TRBJ1-4; 7 bases match TRBD1. This CDR3 comprises 17 residues. The V gene's germline CDR1 is LGHDT and CDR2 YNNKEL (reference sequence). V lost 2 bases, J lost 8 bases, and 14 bases stayed unmatched. DNA of the CDR3: TGTGCCAGCAGCCAATTAATTCCCCGGACAGGCGCGGAAAAACTGTTTTTT. Amino acids: CASSQLIPRTGAEKLFF.

The chain recombines TRBV6-2 or TRBV6-3 with TRBJ1-3; TRBD1 agrees at 9 bases. The CDR3 consists of 16 residues. CDR1 and CDR2 from the germline V gene are MNHEY and SVGEGT. V lost 5 bases, J lost 3 bases, and 8 bases stayed unmatched. The CDR3 coding sequence is TGTGCCAGCAGTCTTACGTCGGGACAGGGTGGAAACACCATATATTTT. Residues: CASSLTSGQGGNTIYF.

The V and J genes are TRBV14 and TRBJ2-7, with 9 bases matching TRBD1. This CDR3 has 19 amino acids. Trimming took 1 base from V and 1 from J; bases not matched to a gene: 14. Per germline, CDR1 SGHDN and CDR2 FVKESK. As DNA, the CDR3 is TGTGCCAGCAGCCAAGTTTACAGGGGGCGTTCTTTTTCTTCCTACGAGCAGTACTTC. This encodes CASSQVYRGRSFSSYEQYF.

The rearrangement joins TRBV7-9 to TRBJ1-1; D gene unclear. The CDR3 totals 14 residues. Trimming took off 0 bases at V and 0 bases at J, with 5 bases between the two ends. Germline CDR1 and CDR2: SEHNR and FQNEAQ (reference sequence). In nucleotides, the CDR3 is TGTGCCAGCAGCTTAGCGAGGTTGAACACTGAAGCTTTCTTT. Its protein is CASSLARLNTEAFF.